The source of this TCR beta chain is a study of vaccination and CD4 T cells after COVID-19. Study in general: Comprising six males and four females, the convalescent participants counted two Hispanic individuals among them. Post-vaccine sample collection happened at a median of approximately 10 weeks after dose two, ranging 14 to 241.

The CDR3 consists of 15 residues. Per the germline V gene, CDR1 is MNHNS and CDR2 is SASEGT. TCRdb reprocessed the PCR reads via MiXCR and lists one record per CDR3 protein. The top ten hold 1% of the sample, which has about 18,000 distinct CDR3 sequences, about 59% seen once. On this clonotype: One end of the junction is discordant with germline, which a read error may explain.

The V and J genes are TRBV6-1 and TRBJ1-2; TRBD1 aligns across 7 bases. This specimen consisted of CD4+ T cells from blood, obtained before SARS-CoV-2 vaccination. This clonotype was sampled from a human donor who had recovered from COVID-19. CDR3 sequence reads: CTSSEGTVSNYGYTF. The CDR3 DNA follows: TGTACCAGCAGTGAAGGGACAGTCTCTAACTATGGCTACACCTTC.